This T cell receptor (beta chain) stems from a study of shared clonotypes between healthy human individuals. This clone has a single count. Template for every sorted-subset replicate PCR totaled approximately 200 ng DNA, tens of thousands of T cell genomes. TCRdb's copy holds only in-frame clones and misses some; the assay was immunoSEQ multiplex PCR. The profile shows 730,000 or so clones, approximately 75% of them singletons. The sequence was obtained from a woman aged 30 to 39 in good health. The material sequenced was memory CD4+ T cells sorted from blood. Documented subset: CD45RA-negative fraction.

CDR3 loop: CASSPRQRERADTQYF. In DNA, the CDR3 is TGTGCCAGCTCACCACGACAGCGGGAGAGGGCAGATACGCAGTATTTT. The genes are TRBV18 and TRBJ2-3, with 8 bases lining up with TRBD2. V was pared by 1 base and J by 4 bases, with 7 bases of the junction left unmatched. Germline assignment: CDR1 KGHSH and CDR2 LQKENI. The CDR3 spans 16 residues.